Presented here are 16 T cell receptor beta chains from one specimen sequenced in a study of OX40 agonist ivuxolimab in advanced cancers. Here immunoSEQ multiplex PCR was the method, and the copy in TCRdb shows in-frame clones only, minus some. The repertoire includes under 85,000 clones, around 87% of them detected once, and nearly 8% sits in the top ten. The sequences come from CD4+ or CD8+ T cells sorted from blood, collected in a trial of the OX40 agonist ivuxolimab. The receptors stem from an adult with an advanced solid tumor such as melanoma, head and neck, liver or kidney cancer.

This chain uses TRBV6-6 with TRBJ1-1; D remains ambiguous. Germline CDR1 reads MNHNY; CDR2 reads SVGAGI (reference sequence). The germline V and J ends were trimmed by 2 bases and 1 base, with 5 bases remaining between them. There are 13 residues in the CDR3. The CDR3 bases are TGTGCCAGCAGTTACCAGAAGAACACTGAAGCTTTCTTT. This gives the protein CASSYQKNTEAFF.

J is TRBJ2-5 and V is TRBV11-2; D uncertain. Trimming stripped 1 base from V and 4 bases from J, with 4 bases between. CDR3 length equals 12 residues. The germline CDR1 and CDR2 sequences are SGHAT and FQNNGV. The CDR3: CASSLARETQYF. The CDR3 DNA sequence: TGTGCCAGCAGCTTAGCGAGAGAGACCCAGTACTTC.

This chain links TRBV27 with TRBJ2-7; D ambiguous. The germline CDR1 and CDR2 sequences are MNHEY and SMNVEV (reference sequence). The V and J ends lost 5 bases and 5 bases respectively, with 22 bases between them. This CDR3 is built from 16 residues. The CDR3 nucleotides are TGTGCCAGCAGTGTTACGCGCCTAAGACTGGCCGACGAGCAGTACTTC. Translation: CASSVTRLRLADEQYF.

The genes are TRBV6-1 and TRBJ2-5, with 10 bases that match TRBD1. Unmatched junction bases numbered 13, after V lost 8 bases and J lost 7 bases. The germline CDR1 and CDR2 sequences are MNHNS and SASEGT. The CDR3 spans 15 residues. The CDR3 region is CASGVLGQGTRTQYF. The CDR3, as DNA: TGTGCCAGCGGTGTATTGGGACAGGGGACGAGGACCCAGTACTTC.

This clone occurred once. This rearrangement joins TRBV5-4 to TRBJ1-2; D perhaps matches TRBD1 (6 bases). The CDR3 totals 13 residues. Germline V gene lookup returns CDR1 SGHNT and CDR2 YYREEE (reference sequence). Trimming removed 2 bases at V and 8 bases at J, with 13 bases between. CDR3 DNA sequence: TGTGCCAGCAGCTTTCCAGGGGTAGGGGGCTACACCTTC. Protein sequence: CASSFPGVGGYTF.

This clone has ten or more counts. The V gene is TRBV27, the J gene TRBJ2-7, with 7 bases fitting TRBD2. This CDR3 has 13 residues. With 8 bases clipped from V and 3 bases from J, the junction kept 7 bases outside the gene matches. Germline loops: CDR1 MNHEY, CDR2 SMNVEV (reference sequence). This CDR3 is CASWGQRGYEQYF. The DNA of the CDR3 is TGTGCCAGCTGGGGCCAGCGGGGCTACGAGCAGTACTTC.

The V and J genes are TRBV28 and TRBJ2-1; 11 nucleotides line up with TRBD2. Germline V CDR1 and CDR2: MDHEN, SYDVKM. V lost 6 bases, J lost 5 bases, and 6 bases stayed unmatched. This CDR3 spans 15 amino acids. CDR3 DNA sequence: TGTGCCAGCAGGACCGGGACTAGCGGAAACAATGAGCAGTTCTTC. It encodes CASRTGTSGNNEQFF.

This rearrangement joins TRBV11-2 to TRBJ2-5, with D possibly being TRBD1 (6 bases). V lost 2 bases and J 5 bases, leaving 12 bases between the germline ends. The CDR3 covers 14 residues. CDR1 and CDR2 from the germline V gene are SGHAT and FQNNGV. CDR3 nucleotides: TGTGCCAGCAGCTTAACCAGGGGTGTGGAGACCCAGTACTTC. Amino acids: CASSLTRGVETQYF. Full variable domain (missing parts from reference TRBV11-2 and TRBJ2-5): EAGVAQSPRYKIIEKRQSVAFWCNPISGHATLYWYQQILGQGPKLLIQFQNNGVVDDSQLPKDRFSAERLKGVDSTLKIQPAKLEDSAVYLCASSLTRGVETQYFGPGTRLLVL.

The CDR3 coding sequence is TGTGCCAGCAGCTTAGGCTTGATCTTCAACCAAGAGACCCAGTACTTC. This encodes CASSLGLIFNQETQYF. The genes are TRBV7-6 and TRBJ2-5; unclear D gene. Germline loops: CDR1 SGHVS, CDR2 FNYEAQ. V lost 1 base and J 0 bases, leaving 12 bases between the germline ends. This CDR3 contains 16 residues.

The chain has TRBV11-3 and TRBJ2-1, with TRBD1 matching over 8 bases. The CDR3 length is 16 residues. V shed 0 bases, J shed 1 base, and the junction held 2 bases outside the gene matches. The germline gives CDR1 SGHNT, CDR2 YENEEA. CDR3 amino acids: CASSLEDRGSYNEQFF. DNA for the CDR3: TGTGCCAGCAGCTTAGAAGACAGGGGTTCCTACAATGAGCAGTTCTTC.

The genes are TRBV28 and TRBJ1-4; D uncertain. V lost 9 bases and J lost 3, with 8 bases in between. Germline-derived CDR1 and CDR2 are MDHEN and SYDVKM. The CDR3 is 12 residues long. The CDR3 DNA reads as TGTGCCAGTTTTGCGGCTAATGAAAAACTGTTTTTT. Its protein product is CASFAANEKLFF.

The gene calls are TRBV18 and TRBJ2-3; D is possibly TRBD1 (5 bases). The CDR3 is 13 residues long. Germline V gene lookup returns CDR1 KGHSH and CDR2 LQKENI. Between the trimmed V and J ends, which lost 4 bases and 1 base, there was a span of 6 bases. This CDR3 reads CASSRGGTDTQYF. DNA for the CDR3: TGTGCCAGCTCACGGGGCGGCACAGATACGCAGTATTTT.

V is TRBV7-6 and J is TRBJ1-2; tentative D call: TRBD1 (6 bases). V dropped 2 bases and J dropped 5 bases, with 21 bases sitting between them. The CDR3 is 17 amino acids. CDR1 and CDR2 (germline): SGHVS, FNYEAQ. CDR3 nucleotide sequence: TGTGCCAGCAGCTTATCGGCAGGGGCCCTGCCAATATATGGCTACACCTTC. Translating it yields CASSLSAGALPIYGYTF.

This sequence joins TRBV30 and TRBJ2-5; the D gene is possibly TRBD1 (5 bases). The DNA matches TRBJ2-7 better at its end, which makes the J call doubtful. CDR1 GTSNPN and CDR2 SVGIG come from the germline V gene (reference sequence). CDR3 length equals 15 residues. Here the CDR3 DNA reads TGTGCCTGGAGTTCAGGCAGGACATCCTCCTACGAGCAGTACTTC. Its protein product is CAWSSGRTSSYEQYF.

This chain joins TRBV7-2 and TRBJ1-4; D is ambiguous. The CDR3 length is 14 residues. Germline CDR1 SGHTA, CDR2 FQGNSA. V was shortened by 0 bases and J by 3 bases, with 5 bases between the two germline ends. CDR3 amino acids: CASSLAVANEKLFF. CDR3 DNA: TGTGCCAGCAGCTTAGCGGTGGCTAATGAAAAACTGTTTTTT.

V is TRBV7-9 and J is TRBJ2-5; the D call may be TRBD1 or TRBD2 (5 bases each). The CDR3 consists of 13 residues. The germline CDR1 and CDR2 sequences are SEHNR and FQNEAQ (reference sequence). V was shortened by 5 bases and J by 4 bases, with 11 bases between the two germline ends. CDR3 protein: CASSEGFGETQYF. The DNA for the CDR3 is TGTGCCAGCAGCGAGGGGTTCGGAGAGACCCAGTACTTC.